The 25 T cell receptor beta chains below all came from one sample that was sequenced in a study of spatial heterogeneity in lung cancer. In TCRdb, the 5' RACE reads were re-called with MiXCR into one record per CDR3 protein. The sample lists about 19,000 distinct CDR3 sequences, more than 8% seen once, with just over 35% in the top ten. The time point is: blood at routine non-recurrence follow-up after resection. The material sequenced was PBMCs, taken at follow-up. These receptor sequences come from a female donor with early-stage non-small cell lung cancer.

The chain links TRBV9 to TRBJ1-2; D is possibly TRBD1 (5 bases). CDR3 length: 15 amino acids. CDR1 is SGDLS and CDR2 is YYNGEE in the germline V gene. Trimming pared 0 bases from V and 4 bases from J, leaving 13 bases between. The CDR3 protein is CASSVGSDTSYGYTF. CDR3 coding DNA: TGTGCCAGCAGCGTAGGTTCGGACACGAGCTATGGCTACACCTTC.

This clonotype has a count of ten or more. The chain couples TRBV7-2 to TRBJ2-7, with 8 bases matching TRBD1. After removal of 5 bases from V and 3 bases from J, the junction contained 9 bases not matched to a gene. This CDR3 has 15 residues. Germline CDR1 is SGHTA and CDR2 is FQGNSA. In DNA form, the CDR3 reads TGTGCCAGCAGCGCAGCGGACAGGGCGTACTACGAGCAGTACTTC. Its protein is CASSAADRAYYEQYF.

This clonotype was picked up many times. The chain employs TRBV29-1 and TRBJ2-7, with D unresolved. This CDR3 has 12 amino acids. In germline, CDR1 is SQVTM, CDR2 ANQGSEA. With 6 bases removed from V and 0 bases from J, the gap between germline ends came to 9 bases. CDR3 loop: CSVRISSYEQYF. CDR3 in DNA: TGCAGCGTAAGGATAAGCTCCTACGAGCAGTACTTC.

This clonotype was found many times. V gene TRBV6-6 combines with J gene TRBJ2-6, with D perhaps TRBD2 (5 bases). The V gene's germline CDR1 is MNHNY and CDR2 SVGAGI (reference sequence). The CDR3 has 15 residues. V lost 6 bases and J lost 4, with 13 bases in between. The CDR3 here is CASSPSSGGANVLTF. The DNA for the CDR3 is TGTGCCAGCAGCCCCTCGTCGGGGGGGGCCAACGTCCTGACTTTC.

This clonotype was observed many times. This chain uses TRBV12-3 or TRBV12-4 with TRBJ2-6; TRBD1 matches 12 bases. The V and J ends lost 11 bases and 0 bases, in that order; junction bases with no gene match: 5. This CDR3 is 16 amino acids long. The CDR3 protein is CASGGQGASGANVLTF. CDR3 sequence (DNA): TGTGCCTCCGGGGGACAGGGGGCCTCTGGGGCCAACGTCCTGACTTTC.

This clonotype was counted only a few times. J is TRBJ2-3 and V is TRBV6-5, with 12 bases matching TRBD2. The V gene's germline CDR1 is MNHEY and CDR2 SVGAGI. The V gene end was trimmed by 3 bases and the J gene end by 6 bases; junction bases not matched to a gene: 7. This CDR3 comprises 16 residues. The CDR3 DNA reads TGTGCCAGCAGTTATGCCGGGACTAGCGGGCAGGATACGCAGTATTTT. Translation: CASSYAGTSGQDTQYF.

This clonotype was seen at least ten times. The chain employs TRBV11-3 and TRBJ2-5; 9 positions agree with TRBD2. Germline V gene sequence: CDR1 SGHNT, CDR2 YENEEA. The CDR3 runs to 17 residues. Trimming at V came to 0 bases and at J to 5 bases, leaving 10 bases not matched to a gene. This CDR3 reads CASSLELAGGPRETQYF. CDR3 nucleotide sequence: TGTGCCAGCAGCTTAGAGCTTGCGGGGGGGCCCAGGGAGACCCAGTACTTC.

This clonotype was seen repeatedly, ten times or more. The V and J genes are TRBV11-3 and TRBJ2-5, with no clear D. V gave up 5 bases and J gave up 5 bases, with 12 bases separating them. CDR3 length equals 13 residues. Germline values: CDR1 SGHNT, CDR2 YENEEA. In DNA, the CDR3 is TGTGCCAGCAGCCCCGGAGTGGCGGAGACCCAGTACTTC. It encodes CASSPGVAETQYF.

This clonotype was seen a handful of times. The rearrangement uses TRBV7-2 and TRBJ2-5; maybe TRBD2 (7 bases). The germline V gene has CDR1 SGHTA and CDR2 FQGNSA. This CDR3 is 15 amino acids long. V was shortened by 7 bases and J by 4 bases, with 19 bases between the two germline ends. CDR3 in amino acids: CASTFGGAGGETQYF. The CDR3 DNA reads TGTGCCAGCACCTTTGGGGGGGCTGGGGGAGAGACCCAGTACTTC.

This clonotype has a count of ten or more. This chain links TRBV6-5 with TRBJ1-1; D might be TRBD1 (5 bases). V gave up 6 bases and J gave up 1 base, with 18 bases separating them. This CDR3 is built from 16 residues. The germline V gene encodes CDR1 MNHEY and CDR2 SVGAGI. The CDR3 region is CASSRDLLYPNTEAFF. DNA for the CDR3: TGTGCCAGCAGCAGGGACCTCTTGTACCCGAACACTGAAGCTTTCTTT.

The chain has TRBV11-1 and TRBJ1-1; a weak D match, TRBD1 (5 bases). Trimming shortened V by 3 bases and J by 4 bases, and 15 bases separated the two germline ends. CDR1 is SGHAT, CDR2 FQDESV, per germline (reference sequence). The CDR3 totals 15 residues. Written as DNA, the CDR3 is TGTGCCAGCAGCTTTGGGGGAATGGGGGGCACTGAAGCTTTCTTT. It yields the protein CASSFGGMGGTEAFF. Supplemented by reference TRBV11-1 and TRBJ1-1, the full variable domain reads EAEVAQSPRYKITEKSQAVAFWCDPISGHATLYWYRQILGQGPELLVQFQDESVVDDSQLPKDRFSAERLKGVDSTLKIQPAELGDSAMYLCASSFGGMGGTEAFFGQGTRLTVV.

This clonotype was observed many times. The V and J genes are TRBV18 and TRBJ1-4, with D hard to call. The CDR3 extends over 13 amino acids. With 4 bases removed from V and 5 bases from J, the gap between germline ends came to 8 bases. Germline CDR1 KGHSH, CDR2 LQKENI. CDR3: CASSRGGNEKLFF. CDR3 DNA sequence: TGTGCCAGCTCACGAGGAGGGAATGAAAAACTGTTTTTT.

The sample holds a few counts of this clonotype. The V gene is TRBV6-1, the J gene TRBJ2-3, with TRBD1 matching 9 bases. This CDR3 is built from 14 residues. J was trimmed by 1 base and V by 6 bases; bases with no gene match: 2. The germline V gene has CDR1 MNHNS and CDR2 SASEGT. CDR3 sequence reads: CASRRDRGTDTQYF. In nucleotides, the CDR3 is TGTGCCAGCAGACGGGACAGGGGCACAGATACGCAGTATTTT.

This clonotype was detected many times. This rearrangement joins TRBV6-6 to TRBJ2-3; 9 bases agree with TRBD2. The CDR3 has 17 amino acids. V shed 2 bases, J shed 1 base, and the junction held 7 bases outside the gene matches. Germline CDR1 and CDR2: MNHNY and SVGAGI (reference sequence). The CDR3 protein is CASSYVDLAGRTDTQYF. DNA for the CDR3: TGTGCCAGCAGTTACGTAGACCTAGCGGGACGCACAGATACGCAGTATTTT.

At least ten counts were recorded for this clonotype. The V and J genes are TRBV27 and TRBJ2-5; 11 positions match TRBD2. Germline V gives CDR1 MNHEY, CDR2 SMNVEV (reference sequence). Trimming removed 3 bases from V and 1 base from J; junction bases left unmatched: 1. This CDR3 is built from 15 residues. CDR3 sequence reads: CASSLLAGGQETQYF. In DNA, the CDR3 is TGTGCCAGCAGTTTGCTAGCGGGGGGCCAAGAGACCCAGTACTTC.

This clonotype was seen at least ten times. The chain links TRBV12-3 or TRBV12-4 to TRBJ1-1; a weak D match, TRBD1 (6 bases). The CDR3 totals 16 residues. V was clipped by 3 bases and J by 5 bases, with 19 bases between them. The CDR3 bases are TGTGCCAGCAGTTTGGGAGGTGGGGGGCGGGGAACTGAAGCTTTCTTT. This codes for CASSLGGGGRGTEAFF.

This clonotype has a count of ten or more. The chain joins TRBV20-1 to TRBJ2-3; D is uncertain. The CDR3 is 13 amino acids. The germline V gene has CDR1 DFQATT and CDR2 SNEGSKA (reference sequence). Deletions cut 1 base from V and 3 bases from J, with 8 bases between. The CDR3 DNA follows: TGCAGTGCTAGAGGCTCCGCTACAGATACGCAGTATTTT. Protein product: CSARGSATDTQYF.

This clonotype was detected many times. The rearrangement uses TRBV5-1 and TRBJ2-1, with TRBD2 matching over 11 bases. With 5 bases clipped from V and 5 bases from J, the junction kept 3 bases outside the gene matches. Germline V lookup: CDR1 SGHRS, CDR2 YFSETQ. The CDR3 is 14 amino acids. The CDR3: CASRRGLADNEQFF. The CDR3 nucleotides are TGCGCCAGCAGGAGGGGACTAGCGGACAATGAGCAGTTCTTC.

This clonotype has ten or more counts. The gene calls are TRBV18 and TRBJ2-1; 10 bases are a match to TRBD2. CDR1 KGHSH and CDR2 LQKENI come from the germline V gene. J lost 8 bases, V lost 1 base, and 5 bases had no gene match. CDR3 length: 15 residues. CDR3 bases: TGTGCCAGCTCACCACTAGCGGGAGGTGCGGATGAGCAGTTCTTC. Translation: CASSPLAGGADEQFF.

In its sample, this clonotype was seen many times. This chain connects TRBV6-5 to TRBJ2-1; TRBD2 aligns across 14 bases. Per the germline V gene, CDR1 is MNHEY and CDR2 is SVGAGI. V shed 7 bases, J shed 5 bases, and the junction held 7 bases outside the gene matches. This CDR3 comprises 16 residues. CDR3 nucleotides: TGTGCCAGCACCCCCGGGACTAGCGGGGGCAACAATGAGCAGTTCTTC. It encodes CASTPGTSGGNNEQFF.

This clonotype has ten or more counts. The CDR3 sequence is CASTSRAGTGAYEQYF. In DNA form, the CDR3 reads TGTGCCAGCACCTCTAGGGCCGGGACAGGGGCCTACGAGCAGTACTTC. The chain has TRBV7-9 and TRBJ2-7; 10 positions match TRBD1. CDR1 and CDR2 from the germline V gene are SEHNR and FQNEAQ (reference sequence). Unmatched junction bases numbered 11, after V lost 7 bases and J lost 2 bases. The CDR3 extends over 16 amino acids.

V usage is TRBV5-1 and J usage is TRBJ2-7, with D possibly TRBD2 on 5 matching bases. Germline lookup yields CDR1 SGHRS and CDR2 YFSETQ. Trimming removed 4 bases from V and 2 bases from J, with 16 bases in between. The CDR3 is 15 residues long. DNA of the CDR3: TGCGCCAGCAGCCCGGAGGCAGGCAGTCCCTACGAGCAGTACTTC. Its translation: CASSPEAGSPYEQYF.

This clonotype appeared a few times. This chain links TRBV7-2 with TRBJ2-7; 7 bases are shared with TRBD1. V dropped 0 bases and J dropped 4; count of bases not matched to a gene: 6. There are 15 residues in the CDR3. The germline V gene has CDR1 SGHTA and CDR2 FQGNSA. CDR3 sequence: CASSLANRDSYEQYF. In nucleotides, the CDR3 is TGTGCCAGCAGCTTAGCAAACCGGGACAGTTACGAGCAGTACTTC.

At least ten counts were recorded for this clonotype. The rearrangement links TRBV7-2 to TRBJ1-4; no clear D gene. The CDR3 is 16 amino acids. Trimming pared 4 bases from V and 2 bases from J, leaving 14 bases between. Per the germline V gene, CDR1 is SGHTA and CDR2 is FQGNSA. The CDR3: CASSSIIRGTNEKLFF. The CDR3 DNA is TGTGCCAGCAGCTCCATCATAAGAGGGACTAATGAAAAACTGTTTTTT.

The V and J genes are TRBV20-1 and TRBJ2-1; D not certain. There are 11 residues in the CDR3. V dropped 0 bases and J dropped 6 bases, with 3 bases sitting between them. CDR1 is DFQATT, CDR2 SNEGSKA, per germline (reference sequence). The CDR3 region has the DNA TGCAGTGCTAGAGATCCCAATGAGCAGTTCTTC. Its translation is CSARDPNEQFF.